This TCR beta chain was documented in a study of blood T cell repertoires in COVID-19. The V and J ends lost 4 bases and 9 bases, in that order; junction bases with no gene match: 8. Germline loops: CDR1 SGDLS, CDR2 YYNGEE. CDR3 size: 16 residues. TCRdb's copy holds only in-frame clones and misses some; the assay was immunoSEQ multiplex PCR. Here the sample spans a few hundred thousand clones, over 85% being singletons. The sequencing sample was made of PBMCs or T cells enriched from blood (not recorded which). The chain uses TRBV9 and TRBJ1-6; TRBD1 matches at 12 bases. The sequence derives from a woman aged 45-59 years who had been exposed to COVID-19. This CDR3 is CASSPGTGGSSSPLHF. CDR3 coding DNA: TGTGCCAGCAGCCCCGGGACAGGGGGCTCGAGTTCACCCCTCCACTTT.